This T cell receptor beta chain was retrieved from a study of T cell responses to AZD1222 COVID-19 vaccine (dated by TCRdb to 2020 to 2022). For the study in its entirety: TCR sequencing covered over 230 trial participants: about 210 given two doses of AZD1222 and about 26 given two doses of MenACWY control vaccine. Trial participants were enrolled by age into subgroups of 18-55, 56-69 and 70-plus years, and around 140, 26 and 57 TCR-sequenced participants, respectively, were included in these subgroups. Study-level results and caveats: Participants were mostly white British, with more females than males. The authors suggested clonal diversity may have been underestimated. The vaccine-associated CD4 TCRs covered the entire spike protein, and the dominant responses fell in regions 160-218 and 743-854. Because no day 14 peak-response samples were available, the repertoires could be characterized only after the peak T cell response. After two AZD1222 doses, both the breadth and the depth of spike-specific TCRs were significantly higher than at day 0 and than in MenACWY recipients. Nearly half of unique spike-specific TCRs reportedly recognized epitopes outside regions mutated in the B.1.351 and B.1.1.7 variants. The 56-69-year group was small, and its depth increase did not reach significance, likely because of low power. Conclusions about previously exposed vaccinees are limited, since just six AZD1222 recipients were seropositive for SARS-CoV-2 at baseline.

In light of the paper, this sample's time point label describes: about 28 days (+/-7) after the second vaccine dose. AZD1222 recipients given second doses at about 4 weeks or at about 12 weeks were pooled, since spike-specific TCR depth and breadth were not found to differ between the two schedules. The vaccinee samples were drawn from two UK trials, COV001 and COV002, one of which was a single-blind randomized controlled phase 2/3 trial testing AZD1222 (ChAdOx1 nCoV-19) in healthy adults. For TCRbeta chain sequencing, PBMC samples were collected from trial participants at day 0 and at day 28 after the second dose. The CDR3 regions of human TCRbeta chains were subjected to immunosequencing. Turning to the authors' computational methods: TCRs in the repertoires were matched against a reference library of SARS-CoV-2-specific TCRs that had been generated with the MIRA antigen-specificity platform. Breadth was defined as the fraction of unique TCRs that were SARS-CoV-2-associated, and depth was defined as the fraction of total T cells that were SARS-CoV-2-associated. Using the MIRA data, every spike-specific TCR was mapped to the spike region that the TCR reacted to and assigned to either a CD4 or a CD8 class. Log10-transformed breadth and depth values were compared by one-way ANOVA with Sidak's multiple comparisons tests. The source is immuneACCESS, and TCRdb retained only in-frame sequences with V and J called. Part of the clones is not carried over; for the studies checked, unresolved V genes explain less than half of this, and the remainder is unexplained. The DNA gave D and trimming, while V, J and clone size come from that table. Within this sample are more than 80,000 clones, with approximately 90% of them counted one time only. 28% of the sample comes from the top ten.

With respect to this clone: The target of this receptor is not known. There are no base qualities to consult, and no much larger clone falls within one base.

The clonotype was recovered from an adult who received the AZD1222 COVID-19 vaccine. The sample here was peripheral blood, taken 28 days after the second AZD1222 dose.

The nucleotides are TGTGCCAGTAGTCGGGGATTTTCCATCGGGGAGCTGTTTTTT. Its protein reads: CASSRGFSIGELFF. Rearrangement joined TRBV19 to TRBJ2-2, with TRBD2 tentatively as D gene (5 bases match). From its cysteine to its phenylalanine, the CDR3 spans 14 amino acids. The only DNA kept is the CDR3, 42 bases in frame from the first base. The germline V gene (reference sequence) yields LNHDA for CDR1 and SQIVND for CDR2. Between the V and J ends, shortened by 5 bases and 7 bases respectively, the junction contains 14 bases.